This T cell receptor beta chain was found in a study of STAT5B mutations in CD4+ large granular lymphocyte leukemia. Healthy controls were blood donor buffy coats. Methods used by the authors: Lowest detectable productive clonotype frequency was 2.59 x 10-5. Sequencing used immunoSEQ multiplex PCR; TCRdb keeps in-frame clones, though not all of them. The DNA was the basis for D and trimming; V, J and clone size are from that table. This sample carries 35,000 or so clones, 69% of them seen once, and the ten largest clones take 2.5% to 3%. This CDR3 spans 14 amino acids. The germline V and J ends were trimmed by 8 bases and 0 bases, with 10 bases remaining between them. CDR1 is MNHNY, CDR2 SVGAGI, per germline (reference sequence). A note on this clone: Its antigen is undetermined.

Findings and limits, study-wide: 8/27 top patient clones versus 2/35 control clones were TRBV06-family. Patient CD4-sorted repertoires stayed more clonal than healthy ones after leukemic-clone removal.

The rearrangement links TRBV6-6 to TRBJ1-4, with no clear D. The sequenced sample consisted of CD4+ T cells from blood buffy coats. The clonotype originates from a human donor in good health. The CDR3, as DNA: TGTGCCAGCCTAGGATTTGCAACTAATGAAAAACTGTTTTTT. Its translation is CASLGFATNEKLFF.